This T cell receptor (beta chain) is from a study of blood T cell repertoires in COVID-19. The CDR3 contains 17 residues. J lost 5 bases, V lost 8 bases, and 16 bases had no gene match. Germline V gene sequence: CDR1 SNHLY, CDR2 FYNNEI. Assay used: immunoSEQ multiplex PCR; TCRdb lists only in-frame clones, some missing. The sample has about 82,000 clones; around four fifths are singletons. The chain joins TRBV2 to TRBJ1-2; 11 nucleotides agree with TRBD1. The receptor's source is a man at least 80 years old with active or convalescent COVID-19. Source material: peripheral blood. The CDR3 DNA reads TGTGCCAGCGCGCCAACGAGGACAGGGGGCGCCCGGTATGGCTACACCTTC. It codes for CASAPTRTGGARYGYTF.